A single sample gave rise to the 8 T cell receptor beta chains below, sequenced in a study of neurological immune-mediated disorders. TCRdb fed the 5' RACE reads into MiXCR, producing one record per CDR3 protein. The table lists tens of thousands of distinct CDR3 sequences, roughly 3.2% of them singletons. The specimen was PBMCs. These TCRs come from a woman aged 45 to 65 with multiple sclerosis.

This clonotype was detected ten times or more. The chain links TRBV20-1 to TRBJ2-3; D remains unclear. Germline V lookup: CDR1 DFQATT, CDR2 SNEGSKA (reference sequence). The CDR3 runs to 12 residues. Trimming took off 5 bases at V and 6 bases at J, with 12 bases between the two ends. DNA for the CDR3: TGCAGTGCTCAGAAAGGTTTTGATACGCAGTATTTT. Translating it yields CSAQKGFDTQYF.

There are many counts of this clonotype. This chain links TRBV11-2 with TRBJ2-3; no clear D. The V end lost 6 bases, the J end lost 4 bases, and 8 bases lay between the germline ends. This CDR3 has 12 residues. Germline V gives CDR1 SGHAT, CDR2 FQNNGV. The CDR3 bases are TGTGCCAGCAGGCGGATCCCAGATACGCAGTATTTT. Protein sequence: CASRRIPDTQYF. Together with reference TRBV11-2 and TRBJ2-3, the CDR3 gives the full variable domain: EAGVAQSPRYKIIEKRQSVAFWCNPISGHATLYWYQQILGQGPKLLIQFQNNGVVDDSQLPKDRFSAERLKGVDSTLKIQPAKLEDSAVYLCASRRIPDTQYFGPGTRLTVL.

The V and J genes are TRBV30 and TRBJ2-1, with 10 bases aligning to TRBD1. Trimming took 2 bases from V and 3 from J; bases not matched to a gene: 4. This CDR3 has 15 residues. In germline, CDR1 is GTSNPN, CDR2 SVGIG (reference sequence). CDR3 coding DNA: TGTGCCTGGAGTCGTGGACAGGGGGGCTACAATGAGCAGTTCTTC. Translation: CAWSRGQGGYNEQFF.

With respect to this clonotype: A much bigger clone sits one base away, suggesting this may be a read error. V and J are TRBV20-1 and TRBJ2-7, with 8 positions matching TRBD1. The CDR3 runs to 15 residues. J lost 1 base, V lost 0 bases, and 5 bases had no gene match. CDR1 is DFQATT, CDR2 SNEGSKA, per germline (reference sequence). The CDR3 spells CSARDDRGRSYEQYF. The CDR3 DNA sequence: TGCAGTGCTAGAGATGACAGGGGAAGGTCCTACGAGCAGTACTTC.

This clonotype was found many times. This rearrangement joins TRBV4-2 to TRBJ2-2, with 8 bases matching TRBD1. This CDR3 comprises 16 residues. V lost 0 bases and J lost 5; bases outside the gene matches: 5. Germline loops: CDR1 LGHNA, CDR2 YNFKEQ. The CDR3 nucleotides are TGTGCCAGCAGCCAAGAAATTCAGGGGGCGACCGGGGAGCTGTTTTTT. Encoded protein: CASSQEIQGATGELFF.

In its sample, this clonotype was seen many times. The J gene is TRBJ2-1, the V gene TRBV5-1, with D possibly being TRBD2 (5 bases). CDR3 length: 15 amino acids. V lost 0 bases to trimming and J lost 1 base, with 8 bases between them. Per the germline V gene, CDR1 is SGHRS and CDR2 is YFSETQ. CDR3 sequence: CASSLELASYNEQFF. CDR3 DNA sequence: TGCGCCAGCAGCTTGGAGCTAGCTTCCTACAATGAGCAGTTCTTC.

This clonotype was found many times. The genes are TRBV6-1 and TRBJ2-7; TRBD2 aligns across 7 bases. Germline assignment: CDR1 MNHNS and CDR2 SASEGT. This CDR3 region has 13 residues. V trimming: 6 bases; J trimming: 3 bases; junction bases outside the gene matches: 5. The CDR3 sequence: CASRLALGYEQYV. The CDR3 nucleotides are TGTGCCAGCAGACTAGCGTTGGGCTACGAGCAGTACGTC.

This clonotype was recorded many times. This chain joins TRBV7-2 and TRBJ1-6; 7 positions agree with TRBD1. CDR3 length equals 15 residues. Germline V lookup: CDR1 SGHTA, CDR2 FQGNSA. The V and J ends lost 1 base and 9 bases, in that order; junction bases with no gene match: 6. CDR3 bases: TGTGCCAGCAGCTTAGACCAGGGGGGAGGTTCACCCCTCCACTTT. Its translation: CASSLDQGGGSPLHF.